These 26 T cell receptor beta chains share one sample of origin, sequenced in a study of metastatic and nonmetastatic thyroid tumors. No patient received treatment before thyroid surgery. TCRdb re-analyzed the PCR reads using MiXCR. The sample has tens of thousands of clones, 20% to 30% seen once. Sequencing was performed on blood. These receptors all stem from a female donor with papillary thyroid cancer or a benign thyroid nodule (not recorded which). Some clones in this sample may be carry-over from other donors' samples.

A note on this clone: Additional DNA sequences in this sample encode the identical CDR3. The chain couples TRBV5-1 to TRBJ2-3; no firm D call. Germline-derived CDR1 and CDR2 are SGHRS and YFSETQ. The CDR3 runs 14 residues. Trimming took 4 bases from V and 2 from J, leaving 11 bases between them. The CDR3 DNA sequence: TGCGCCAGCAGCGGTCGTGTAAACACAGATACGCAGTATTTT. Amino acids: CASSGRVNTDTQYF.

This clone has a single count. In nucleotides, the CDR3 is TGTGCCAGCAGCCAAGGAGAGGAGTCTGGGGCCAACGTCCTGACTTTC. Its translation: CASSQGEESGANVLTF. This rearrangement joins TRBV4-2 to TRBJ2-6; D is unresolved. The CDR3 runs 16 residues. The germline CDR1 and CDR2 sequences are LGHNA and YNFKEQ. V was trimmed by 1 base and J by 1 base, leaving 8 bases between them.

This clone was seen repeatedly, ten times or more. V gene TRBV11-2 combines with J gene TRBJ2-3; 13 bases fit TRBD2. CDR3 length: 16 residues. Germline V lookup: CDR1 SGHAT, CDR2 FQNNGV. After removal of 3 bases from V and 1 base from J, the junction contained 1 base not matched to a gene. This CDR3 is CASSFGLAGGTDTQYF. CDR3 DNA: TGTGCCAGCAGCTTTGGACTAGCGGGAGGCACAGATACGCAGTATTTT.

The chain joins TRBV4-2 to TRBJ2-7; 15 bases line up with TRBD2. This CDR3 has 18 amino acids. V was clipped by 6 bases and J by 4 bases; unmatched bases: 13. Germline CDR1 is LGHNA and CDR2 is YNFKEQ. CDR3 bases: TGTGCCAGCAGGTCAGATCCGGGACTAGCGGGAGGACGTTACGAGCAGTACTTC. Protein sequence: CASRSDPGLAGGRYEQYF.

This clone was recorded many times. The V gene is TRBV6-2 or TRBV6-3, the J gene TRBJ2-2, with 7 bases matching TRBD2. The V gene end was trimmed by 6 bases and the J gene end by 5 bases; junction bases not matched to a gene: 6. The CDR3 length is 14 residues. Per germline, CDR1 MNHEY and CDR2 SVGEGT. DNA for the CDR3: TGTGCCAGCAGCCATCGGGGGGAGACCGGGGAGCTGTTTTTT. Protein: CASSHRGETGELFF.

This clone was recorded at least ten times. The chain has TRBV6-2 or TRBV6-3 and TRBJ2-5, with a weak D call TRBD1 (6 bases). Germline V lookup: CDR1 MNHEY, CDR2 SVGEGT. The CDR3 totals 14 residues. With 5 bases removed from V and 0 bases from J, the gap between germline ends came to 10 bases. CDR3 sequence reads: CASSRGQYQETQYF. For the CDR3, the DNA is TGTGCCAGCAGTCGTGGACAGTACCAAGAGACCCAGTACTTC.

This clone was recorded many times. The chain combines TRBV7-2 with TRBJ2-4; D ambiguous. This CDR3 comprises 16 residues. The germline CDR1 and CDR2 sequences are SGHTA and FQGNSA. V shed 2 bases and J shed 1 base, with 12 bases lying between them. CDR3 DNA: TGTGCCAGCAGCTTAAGCATGTTTTCTGCCAAAAACATTCAGTACTTC. This codes for CASSLSMFSAKNIQYF.

A remark on this clone: At one end the junction does not follow the germline gene, possibly because of a read error. The chain links TRBV6-5 to TRBJ1-5; 7 positions agree with TRBD1. Germline V gene sequence: CDR1 MNHEY, CDR2 SVGAGI. This CDR3 is 15 amino acids long. The CDR3 bases are TGTCCCAGCAGTTACTCTTACAGGGGAGGACAGCCCCAGCATTTT. This sequence encodes CPSSYSYRGGQPQHF.

This clone was picked up a small number of times. The genes are TRBV27 and TRBJ2-3; 10 nucleotides line up with TRBD2. The V gene end was trimmed by 2 bases and the J gene end by 2 bases; junction bases not matched to a gene: 7. Germline CDR1 and CDR2: MNHEY and SMNVEV (reference sequence). This CDR3 is built from 17 residues. The CDR3 sequence: CASSLGRTSGLTDTQYF. As DNA, the CDR3 is TGTGCCAGCAGTTTAGGGCGGACTAGCGGCCTCACAGATACGCAGTATTTT.

V gene TRBV5-6 combines with J gene TRBJ1-6; D may be TRBD1 (5 bases). The CDR3 totals 15 residues. V was trimmed by 1 base and J by 10 bases, leaving 15 bases between them. The germline V gene encodes CDR1 SGHDT and CDR2 YYEEEE. For the CDR3, the DNA is TGTGCCAGCAGCTTGTGGGGGGGGACCGGGTCACCCCTCCACTTT. Its translation is CASSLWGGTGSPLHF.

This clone was observed at least ten times. Written as DNA, the CDR3 is TGTGCCAGCAGCCCCCACTACGGGAGGGTCAATGAGCAGTTCTTC. This encodes CASSPHYGRVNEQFF. The rearrangement joins TRBV7-8 to TRBJ2-1; 8 bases match TRBD2. The trim removed 5 bases at V and 6 bases at J, leaving 9 bases unmatched. This CDR3 has 15 residues. Per germline, CDR1 SGHVS and CDR2 FQNEAQ.

This clone showed up many times. This clone may be a read error of a much larger clone one base away. Within the sample, other DNA sequences also encode this same CDR3. The chain links TRBV6-4 to TRBJ2-3, with D perhaps matching TRBD1 (5 bases). This CDR3 spans 15 amino acids. Germline lookup yields CDR1 MRHNA and CDR2 SNTAGT. CDR3 sequence: CVSSVGTGSTDTQYF. CDR3 in DNA: TGTGTCAGCAGTGTCGGAACAGGCTCCACAGATACGCAGTATTTT.

This clone was detected many times. The chain combines TRBV4-1 with TRBJ2-5; tentatively, D is TRBD1 or TRBD2 (5 bases each). Germline-derived CDR1 and CDR2 are MGHRA and YSYEKL. The CDR3 has 18 amino acids. V lost 1 base and J lost 6, with 24 bases in between. CDR3 in amino acids: CASSQGPKGGQGIQTQYF. DNA of the CDR3: TGCGCCAGCAGCCAAGGGCCCAAAGGCGGGCAGGGCATACAGACCCAGTACTTC.

In this sample, this clone is medium-sized. V and J are TRBV28 and TRBJ1-6; 10 bases match TRBD1. V lost 4 bases to trimming and J lost 5 bases; unmatched junction nucleotides: 14. The CDR3 runs 19 residues. Germline assignment: CDR1 MDHEN and CDR2 SYDVKM. CDR3 in DNA: TGTGCCAGCAGTTCCACACTCCCGACAGGGGGCAACGATAATTCACCCCTCCACTTT. It specifies CASSSTLPTGGNDNSPLHF.

This clone was seen repeatedly, ten times or more. Other DNA sequences in this sample translate to the same CDR3. Here the CDR3 reads CASSLPESYRGGGTQYF. The CDR3 DNA is TGTGCCAGCAGCTTGCCCGAATCCTACAGGGGCGGGGGTACCCAGTACTTC. The J gene is TRBJ2-5, the V gene TRBV5-5, with D possibly called TRBD1 or TRBD2 (7 bases each). The V and J ends lost 1 base and 8 bases respectively, with 24 bases between them. CDR3 size: 17 residues. Germline loops: CDR1 SGHKS, CDR2 YYEKEE (reference sequence).

By proportion, this clone is medium-sized. The chain has TRBV28 and TRBJ2-7, with no clear D. The CDR3 has 14 amino acids. The V gene lost 4 bases and the J gene lost 7 bases, with 17 bases spanning the gap. CDR1 and CDR2 (germline): MDHEN, SYDVKM. CDR3 loop: CASSSIVRPGEQYF. The CDR3 DNA follows: TGTGCCAGCAGTTCAATTGTCAGGCCGGGTGAGCAGTACTTC.

This clone was observed at least ten times. The chain combines TRBV7-2 with TRBJ2-5, with D perhaps matching TRBD1 or TRBD2 (5 bases each). Trimming removed 3 bases from V and 3 bases from J, with 14 bases in between. Looked up from germline, CDR1 is SGHTA and CDR2 is FQGNSA. This CDR3 spans 15 amino acids. In nucleotides, the CDR3 is TGTGCCAGCAGCTTCAGTGGGGACGGCGAAGAGACCCAGTACTTC. It specifies CASSFSGDGEETQYF. The variable domain in full, completed from reference TRBV7-2 and TRBJ2-5, reads GAGVSQSPSNKVTEKGKDVELRCDPISGHTALYWYRQSLGQGLEFLIYFQGNSAPDKSGLPSDRFSAERTGGSVSTLTIQRTQQEDSAVYLCASSFSGDGEETQYFGPGTRLLVL.

This clone was counted ten times or more. The V gene is TRBV12-3 or TRBV12-4, the J gene TRBJ1-2; a possible D gene is TRBD1 (5 bases). This CDR3 is 10 amino acids long. V lost 8 bases to trimming and J lost 14 bases, with 15 bases between them. CDR3 DNA: TGTGCCAGCGCAGGGCTGTCTAAAACCTTC. It yields the protein CASAGLSKTF.

This clone qualifies as medium-sized (0.01 to 0.1%). In nucleotides, the CDR3 is TGTGCCAGTAGTACCCGGACAGGGGGAAAGTATGGCTACACCTTC. Amino acid sequence: CASSTRTGGKYGYTF. The chain uses TRBV19 and TRBJ1-2; 10 bases are a match to TRBD1. V was clipped by 4 bases and J by 5 bases; unmatched bases: 7. The CDR3 spans 15 residues. Germline values: CDR1 LNHDA, CDR2 SQIVND (reference sequence).

This clone has at least ten counts. This chain joins TRBV4-2 and TRBJ2-1, with TRBD2 identical over 9 bases. With V trimmed by 4 bases and J by 5 bases, 6 bases remained unmatched. Germline V lookup: CDR1 LGHNA, CDR2 YNFKEQ. The CDR3 is 15 residues long. CDR3 region: CASSLSGSGHNEQFF. In nucleotides, the CDR3 is TGTGCCAGCAGCCTTAGCGGGAGTGGACACAATGAGCAGTTCTTC.

In its sample, this clone was seen many times. The genes are TRBV7-3 and TRBJ2-1, with 10 positions matching TRBD2. The V gene end was trimmed by 10 bases and the J gene end by 8 bases; junction bases not matched to a gene: 2. This CDR3 is built from 11 residues. The germline V gene has CDR1 SGHTA and CDR2 FQGTGA. The CDR3, as DNA: TGTGCCACCGGGACTAGCGATGAGCAGTTCTTC. The encoded protein is CATGTSDEQFF.

This clone was seen ten or more times. J is TRBJ2-7 and V is TRBV7-2, with 11 bases matching TRBD2. Germline trimming cut 0 bases from V and 4 bases from J; bases unmatched to any gene: 5. In germline, CDR1 is SGHTA, CDR2 FQGNSA. This CDR3 contains 16 residues. The CDR3 coding sequence is TGTGCCAGCAGCTTAGCGCTAGGACTAGCGGGTTACGAGCAGTACTTC. Encoded protein: CASSLALGLAGYEQYF.

This clone was picked up many times. CDR3 DNA: TGTGCCAGCAGCTTAGGGACGGGTTTCCACACCTTC. This codes for CASSLGTGFHTF. This chain uses TRBV7-9 with TRBJ1-2; D is unclear. Looked up from germline, CDR1 is SEHNR and CDR2 is FQNEAQ (reference sequence). With 1 base removed from V and 12 bases from J, the gap between germline ends came to 12 bases. This CDR3 contains 12 residues.

The CDR3 is CASSGPPGSRETQYF. CDR3 DNA: TGTGCCAGCAGTGGGCCCCCTGGGTCTCGGGAGACCCAGTACTTC. The chain carries TRBV2 and TRBJ2-5, with D hard to call. V dropped 4 bases and J dropped 5 bases, with 17 bases sitting between them. The CDR3 covers 15 residues. CDR1 and CDR2 (germline): SNHLY, FYNNEI.

With respect to this clone: One junction end does not reproduce the germline sequence, and a read error may be involved. The chain employs TRBV7-2 and TRBJ2-2; D is undetermined. CDR3 length: 16 residues. Germline CDR1 SGHTA, CDR2 FQGNSA. The CDR3 DNA reads as TGTGCCAGCAGCTTAGGGCGCGGCTCGAACAACGGGGAGCTGTTTTTT. Protein sequence: CASSLGRGSNNGELFF.

This clone was counted at least ten times. J is TRBJ2-1 and V is TRBV3-1; 8 nucleotides align to TRBD2. Trimming at V came to 3 bases and at J to 12 bases, leaving 7 bases not matched to a gene. The CDR3 has 13 amino acids. Germline V gene data show CDR1 as LGHDT and CDR2 as YNNKEL (reference sequence). The CDR3 loop reads CASSQAGGAGQFF. For the CDR3, the DNA is TGTGCCAGCAGCCAGGCGGGGGGCGCCGGGCAGTTCTTC.